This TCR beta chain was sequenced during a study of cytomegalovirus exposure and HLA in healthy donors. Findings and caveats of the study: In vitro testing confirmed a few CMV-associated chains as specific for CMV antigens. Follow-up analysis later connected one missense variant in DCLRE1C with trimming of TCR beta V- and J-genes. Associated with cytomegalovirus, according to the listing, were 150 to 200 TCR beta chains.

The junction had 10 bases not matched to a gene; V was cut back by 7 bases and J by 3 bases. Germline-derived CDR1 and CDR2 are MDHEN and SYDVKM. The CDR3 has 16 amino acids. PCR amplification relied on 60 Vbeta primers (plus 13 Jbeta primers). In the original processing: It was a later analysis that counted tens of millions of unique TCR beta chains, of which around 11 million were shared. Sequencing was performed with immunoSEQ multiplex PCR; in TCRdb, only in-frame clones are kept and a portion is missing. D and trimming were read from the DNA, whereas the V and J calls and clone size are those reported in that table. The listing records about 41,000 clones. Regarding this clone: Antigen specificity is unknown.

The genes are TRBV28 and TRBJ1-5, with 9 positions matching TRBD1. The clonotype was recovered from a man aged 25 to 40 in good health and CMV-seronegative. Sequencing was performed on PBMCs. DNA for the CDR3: TGTGCCAGCACCCCAGAGGGACAGGGCTACAATCAGCCCCAGCATTTT. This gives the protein CASTPEGQGYNQPQHF.